These T cell receptor beta chains were read from a single sample in a study of human T cells and chemical hapten exposure. MiXCR, run by TCRdb on the RACE reads, gives a single entry per CDR3 protein. The data show about 190,000 distinct CDR3 sequences, under 30% seen once. This material consisted of whole blood, taken in connection with sensitization to the hapten diphenylcyclopropenone (DPC). These receptors all stem from a woman aged 40 to 49 with alopecia areata. Some clones in this sample may be carry-over from other donors' samples. CDR3s include the opening cysteine and the closing phenylalanine or tryptophan. Fields, in order: V gene, D gene, J gene, clone size, CDR3 length, CDR3 DNA, CDR3 protein. A D gene is named only where the DNA matches it firmly. Clone size, where shown, is once, few, many, or a class for clones that have expanded.

v_call: TRBV20-1; d_call: NA; j_call: TRBJ1-6; clone_size: NA; cdr3_length: 14; cdr3_nt: TGCAGTGCAGGACAGAGCTCCTATAATTCACCCCTCCACTTT; cdr3_aa: CSAGQSSYNSPLHF
v_call: TRBV12-3/TRBV12-4; d_call: TRBD1; j_call: TRBJ1-5; clone_size: NA; cdr3_length: 15; cdr3_nt: TGTGCCAGCAGTCGAGGGACAGCCACTTATCAGCCCCAGCATTTT; cdr3_aa: CASSRGTATYQPQHF
v_call: TRBV6-5; d_call: NA; j_call: TRBJ1-1; clone_size: NA; cdr3_length: 12; cdr3_nt: TGTGCCAGCAATGCACTTAACACTGAAGCTTTCTTT; cdr3_aa: CASNALNTEAFF
v_call: TRBV5-3; d_call: TRBD1; j_call: TRBJ1-2; clone_size: few; cdr3_length: 15; cdr3_nt: TGTGCCAGAAGCTTGGGGGATACAGGGGGCTATGGCTACACCTTC; cdr3_aa: CARSLGDTGGYGYTF
v_call: TRBV6-6; d_call: TRBD2; j_call: TRBJ2-1; clone_size: few; cdr3_length: 14; cdr3_nt: TGTGCCAGCATTTTAGCGGGAGTGAACAATGAGCAGTTCTTC; cdr3_aa: CASILAGVNNEQFF
v_call: TRBV29-1; d_call: NA; j_call: TRBJ2-1; clone_size: NA; cdr3_length: 13; cdr3_nt: TGCAGCGTTAATAATTTCGGCTACAATGAGCAGTTCTTC; cdr3_aa: CSVNNFGYNEQFF
v_call: TRBV4-3; d_call: NA; j_call: TRBJ2-1; clone_size: few; cdr3_length: 15; cdr3_nt: TGCGCCAGCAGCCAAGATAGACTAGTTGGCAATGAGCAGTTCTTC; cdr3_aa: CASSQDRLVGNEQFF
v_call: TRBV27; d_call: NA; j_call: TRBJ2-2; clone_size: NA; cdr3_length: 14; cdr3_nt: TGTGCCAGCACGCACGGAACGAACACCGGGGAGCTGTTTTTT; cdr3_aa: CASTHGTNTGELFF
v_call: TRBV9; d_call: TRBD1; j_call: TRBJ1-2; clone_size: few; cdr3_length: 14; cdr3_nt: TGTGCCAGCAGCGCCCAGGGGGGTAACTATGGCTACACCTTC; cdr3_aa: CASSAQGGNYGYTF
v_call: TRBV10-3; d_call: TRBD1; j_call: TRBJ2-7; clone_size: few; cdr3_length: 14; cdr3_nt: TGTGCCATCAGAAGACAGGGTTCGATCTACGAGCAGTACTTC; cdr3_aa: CAIRRQGSIYEQYF
v_call: TRBV27; d_call: TRBD2; j_call: TRBJ2-3; clone_size: NA; cdr3_length: 17; cdr3_nt: TGTGCCAGCAGTGGACTAGCGGGAGGGTCCAACCGAGATACGCAGTATTTT; cdr3_aa: CASSGLAGGSNRDTQYF
v_call: TRBV7-9; d_call: TRBD2; j_call: TRBJ2-3; clone_size: NA; cdr3_length: 15; cdr3_nt: TGTGCCAGCAGCTTCGGACTAGCGGCGATCGATACGCAGTATTTT; cdr3_aa: CASSFGLAAIDTQYF
v_call: TRBV12-3/TRBV12-4; d_call: NA; j_call: TRBJ1-5; clone_size: NA; cdr3_length: 16; cdr3_nt: TGTGCCAGCAGTCTCTCGACTGGCCGAAGCAATCAGCCCCAGCATTTT; cdr3_aa: CASSLSTGRSNQPQHF
v_call: TRBV7-2; d_call: NA; j_call: TRBJ1-5; clone_size: many; cdr3_length: 14; cdr3_nt: TGTGCCAGCAGCTGGGGGCAGTCCAATCAGCCCCAGCATTTT; cdr3_aa: CASSWGQSNQPQHF
v_call: TRBV5-1; d_call: NA; j_call: TRBJ1-2; clone_size: few; cdr3_length: 12; cdr3_nt: TGCGCCAGCAGCCGCGGCAACTATGGCTACACCTTC; cdr3_aa: CASSRGNYGYTF
v_call: TRBV5-1; d_call: NA; j_call: TRBJ2-7; clone_size: NA; cdr3_length: 13; cdr3_nt: TGCGCCAGCAGCGGGCCCGATCCTTACGAGCAGTACTTC; cdr3_aa: CASSGPDPYEQYF
v_call: TRBV7-2; d_call: TRBD1; j_call: TRBJ1-1; clone_size: NA; cdr3_length: 16; cdr3_nt: TGTGCCAGCAGCTCCACAGGGGGCACGGGAAACACTGAAGCTTTCTTT; cdr3_aa: CASSSTGGTGNTEAFF
v_call: TRBV5-1; d_call: TRBD1; j_call: TRBJ2-3; clone_size: NA; cdr3_length: 14; cdr3_nt: TGCGCCAGTGCAACAGGGGGCGGCACAGATACGCAGTATTTT; cdr3_aa: CASATGGGTDTQYF
v_call: TRBV3-1; d_call: NA; j_call: TRBJ1-6; clone_size: NA; cdr3_length: 14; cdr3_nt: TGTGCCAGCAGCCAATGGGTCAGGGATTCACCCCTCCACTTT; cdr3_aa: CASSQWVRDSPLHF
v_call: TRBV9; d_call: TRBD2; j_call: TRBJ2-3; clone_size: few; cdr3_length: 16; cdr3_nt: TGTGCCAGCAGCTCTCCCTCGAGCGGGAGGGGTATTTCGCAGTATTTT; cdr3_aa: CASSSPSSGRGISQYF
v_call: TRBV12-3/TRBV12-4; d_call: TRBD2; j_call: TRBJ2-1; clone_size: few; cdr3_length: 15; cdr3_nt: TGTGCCAGCACCTTAGCGGGAGGGCATTCGGGCGAGCAGTTCTTC; cdr3_aa: CASTLAGGHSGEQFF
v_call: TRBV6-5; d_call: NA; j_call: TRBJ2-5; clone_size: NA; cdr3_length: 15; cdr3_nt: TGTGCCAGCACCGACACAGTGGGGGCGGGAGAGACCCAGTACTTC; cdr3_aa: CASTDTVGAGETQYF
v_call: TRBV11-2; d_call: NA; j_call: TRBJ2-7; clone_size: few; cdr3_length: 13; cdr3_nt: TGTGCCAGCAGCTTACCTAGCTCCTACGAGCAGTACTTC; cdr3_aa: CASSLPSSYEQYF
v_call: TRBV3-1; d_call: NA; j_call: TRBJ2-5; clone_size: NA; cdr3_length: 14; cdr3_nt: TGTGCCAGCAGCCAAGGGCAGGGCCAAGAGACCCAGTACTTC; cdr3_aa: CASSQGQGQETQYF
v_call: TRBV7-7; d_call: NA; j_call: TRBJ2-1; clone_size: many; cdr3_length: 14; cdr3_nt: TGTGCTAGCAGCCCCGCAGGGTTGGGCAATGAGCAGTTCTTC; cdr3_aa: CASSPAGLGNEQFF
v_call: TRBV7-6; d_call: TRBD2; j_call: TRBJ2-7; clone_size: NA; cdr3_length: 17; cdr3_nt: TGTGCCAGCAGCCCTCGTCCGACAGCGGGGAGCTCCTACGAGCAGTACTTC; cdr3_aa: CASSPRPTAGSSYEQYF
v_call: TRBV4-3; d_call: NA; j_call: TRBJ2-7; clone_size: NA; cdr3_length: 13; cdr3_nt: TGCGCCAGCAGCCAAGATCTGGGCTACGAGCAGTACTTC; cdr3_aa: CASSQDLGYEQYF
v_call: TRBV6-2/TRBV6-3; d_call: NA; j_call: TRBJ2-2; clone_size: NA; cdr3_length: 13; cdr3_nt: TGTGCCAGCAGTTACGCAGTGCCCAGCGAGCTGTTTTTT; cdr3_aa: CASSYAVPSELFF
v_call: TRBV5-1; d_call: NA; j_call: TRBJ2-3; clone_size: few; cdr3_length: 15; cdr3_nt: TGCGCCAGCAGCTTGATAGGCAAGAGCACAGATACGCAGTATTTT; cdr3_aa: CASSLIGKSTDTQYF
v_call: TRBV29-1; d_call: NA; j_call: TRBJ2-1; clone_size: few; cdr3_length: 15; cdr3_nt: TGCAGCGTTGAAGGCGGACTTTACTCCTACAATGAGCAGTTCTTC; cdr3_aa: CSVEGGLYSYNEQFF
v_call: TRBV6-5; d_call: TRBD2; j_call: TRBJ2-7; clone_size: NA; cdr3_length: 13; cdr3_nt: TGTGCCAGCAGTTGGGCGGGAGGCCACGAGCAGTACTTC; cdr3_aa: CASSWAGGHEQYF
v_call: TRBV7-9; d_call: NA; j_call: TRBJ1-2; clone_size: NA; cdr3_length: 16; cdr3_nt: TGTGCCAGCACCCCCTCCAGCCAGGGGCCGAACTATGGCTACACCTTC; cdr3_aa: CASTPSSQGPNYGYTF
v_call: TRBV28; d_call: NA; j_call: TRBJ2-4; clone_size: few; cdr3_length: 14; cdr3_nt: TGTGCCAGCAGAAAGGTCACGGACAAAAACATTCAGTACTTC; cdr3_aa: CASRKVTDKNIQYF
v_call: TRBV29-1; d_call: NA; j_call: TRBJ2-1; clone_size: NA; cdr3_length: 15; cdr3_nt: TGCAGCGTTGAAGATGGCAGCGTCAGGCTGGGTGAGCAGTTCTTC; cdr3_aa: CSVEDGSVRLGEQFF
v_call: TRBV11-2; d_call: NA; j_call: TRBJ2-1; clone_size: NA; cdr3_length: 12; cdr3_nt: TGTGCCAGCAGCTGGGAGCGGGCGGAGCAGTTCTTC; cdr3_aa: CASSWERAEQFF
v_call: TRBV12-3/TRBV12-4; d_call: NA; j_call: TRBJ2-7; clone_size: NA; cdr3_length: 13; cdr3_nt: TGTGCCAGCAGTTTCGACAGAACCTACGAGCAGTACTTC; cdr3_aa: CASSFDRTYEQYF
v_call: TRBV14; d_call: NA; j_call: TRBJ2-1; clone_size: NA; cdr3_length: 12; cdr3_nt: TGTGCCAGCAGCCAAGCTGTGCATGAGCAGTTCTTC; cdr3_aa: CASSQAVHEQFF
v_call: TRBV28; d_call: NA; j_call: TRBJ1-2; clone_size: NA; cdr3_length: 15; cdr3_nt: TGTGCCAGCAGTCCCACAGGTCCCCTCGTCGATGGCTACACCTTC; cdr3_aa: CASSPTGPLVDGYTF
v_call: TRBV11-2; d_call: NA; j_call: TRBJ1-2; clone_size: NA; cdr3_length: 13; cdr3_nt: TGTGCCAGCAGCTTTTCTGGAAACTATGGCTACAACTTC; cdr3_aa: CASSFSGNYGYNF
v_call: TRBV29-1; d_call: NA; j_call: TRBJ2-7; clone_size: few; cdr3_length: 13; cdr3_nt: TGCAGCGTTGAGTCGGCAGGGTTTTACGAGCAGTACTTC; cdr3_aa: CSVESAGFYEQYF
v_call: TRBV28; d_call: NA; j_call: TRBJ1-5; clone_size: NA; cdr3_length: 14; cdr3_nt: TGTGCCAGCGGGGGGCATCGGAGGAATCAGCCCCAGCATTTT; cdr3_aa: CASGGHRRNQPQHF
v_call: TRBV3-1; d_call: TRBD2; j_call: TRBJ2-1; clone_size: NA; cdr3_length: 15; cdr3_nt: TGTGCCAGCAGTCGAGCGGGAGACCCCTACAATGAGCAGTTCTTC; cdr3_aa: CASSRAGDPYNEQFF
v_call: TRBV18; d_call: NA; j_call: TRBJ2-7; clone_size: NA; cdr3_length: 13; cdr3_nt: TGTGCCAGCTCACCATCGGAGCCCTACGAGCAGTACTTC; cdr3_aa: CASSPSEPYEQYF
v_call: TRBV6-5; d_call: NA; j_call: TRBJ2-7; clone_size: few; cdr3_length: 13; cdr3_nt: TGTGCCAGCAGTTACGGACCCTTTTACGAGCAGTACTTC; cdr3_aa: CASSYGPFYEQYF
v_call: TRBV14; d_call: TRBD1; j_call: TRBJ1-1; clone_size: NA; cdr3_length: 15; cdr3_nt: TGTGCCAGCAGCAGTTCCGGGACAGGGGGCACTGAAGCTTTCTTT; cdr3_aa: CASSSSGTGGTEAFF
v_call: TRBV12-3/TRBV12-4; d_call: TRBD1; j_call: TRBJ1-5; clone_size: NA; cdr3_length: 13; cdr3_nt: TGTGCCAGCAGAGCGACAGGGAATCAGCCCCAGCATTTT; cdr3_aa: CASRATGNQPQHF
v_call: TRBV5-6; d_call: NA; j_call: TRBJ1-1; clone_size: few; cdr3_length: 17; cdr3_nt: TGTGCCAGCAGCTTGCTCACCAGATTAATAGGCGACACTGAAGCTTTCTTT; cdr3_aa: CASSLLTRLIGDTEAFF
v_call: TRBV6-2/TRBV6-3; d_call: TRBD2; j_call: TRBJ2-2; clone_size: NA; cdr3_length: 15; cdr3_nt: TGTGCCAGCAACCTTGCGGGAGGAAACACCGGGGAGCTGTTTTTT; cdr3_aa: CASNLAGGNTGELFF
v_call: TRBV7-2; d_call: NA; j_call: TRBJ1-1; clone_size: NA; cdr3_length: 13; cdr3_nt: TGTGCCAGCAGCTTAGTGTCCGTGGGCGAAGCTTTCTTT; cdr3_aa: CASSLVSVGEAFF
v_call: TRBV6-5; d_call: TRBD2; j_call: TRBJ2-5; clone_size: few; cdr3_length: 14; cdr3_nt: TGTGCCAGCACCCGGGGGGGGGTTAAAGAGACCCAGTACTTC; cdr3_aa: CASTRGGVKETQYF
v_call: TRBV12-3/TRBV12-4; d_call: TRBD1; j_call: TRBJ1-2; clone_size: NA; cdr3_length: 14; cdr3_nt: TGTGCCAGCAGTTTACCTACAGGGGACTATGGCTACACCTTC; cdr3_aa: CASSLPTGDYGYTF
v_call: TRBV5-4; d_call: NA; j_call: TRBJ2-1; clone_size: NA; cdr3_length: 12; cdr3_nt: TGTGCCAGCAGCTCCGGTCGGGTCGGATGGTTCTTC; cdr3_aa: CASSSGRVGWFF
v_call: TRBV6-5; d_call: NA; j_call: TRBJ2-7; clone_size: few; cdr3_length: 14; cdr3_nt: TGTGCCAGCAGTTACTCTCAGGGAAGGAGGGAGCAGTACTTC; cdr3_aa: CASSYSQGRREQYF
v_call: TRBV6-5; d_call: NA; j_call: TRBJ1-5; clone_size: few; cdr3_length: 15; cdr3_nt: TGTGCCAGCACCCCATCAGACGGGTGGGTTCAGCCCCAGCATTTT; cdr3_aa: CASTPSDGWVQPQHF
v_call: TRBV5-1; d_call: NA; j_call: TRBJ2-7; clone_size: NA; cdr3_length: 16; cdr3_nt: TGCGCCAGCAGCTTGGCCGGAGTAATTGGGGTCTACGAGCAGTACTTC; cdr3_aa: CASSLAGVIGVYEQYF
v_call: TRBV7-2; d_call: NA; j_call: TRBJ1-4; clone_size: NA; cdr3_length: 15; cdr3_nt: TGTGCCAGCAGCCCGACAGAGCAACCTAATGAAAAACTGTTTTTT; cdr3_aa: CASSPTEQPNEKLFF
v_call: TRBV12-3/TRBV12-4; d_call: TRBD2; j_call: TRBJ2-7; clone_size: NA; cdr3_length: 13; cdr3_nt: TGTGCCAGCAGGGACACTAGCGGCTACGAGCAGTACTTC; cdr3_aa: CASRDTSGYEQYF
v_call: TRBV12-3/TRBV12-4; d_call: NA; j_call: TRBJ1-5; clone_size: few; cdr3_length: 15; cdr3_nt: TGTGCCAGCAGATACGACAGCCTTAGCAATCAGCCCCAGCATTTT; cdr3_aa: CASRYDSLSNQPQHF
v_call: TRBV6-5; d_call: NA; j_call: TRBJ2-5; clone_size: few; cdr3_length: 13; cdr3_nt: TGTGCCAGCAGTTACTATGGAGGAGAGACCCAGTACTTC; cdr3_aa: CASSYYGGETQYF
v_call: TRBV7-8; d_call: TRBD2; j_call: TRBJ2-1; clone_size: NA; cdr3_length: 15; cdr3_nt: TGTGCCAGCAGCTTAGGCCCTAGCGGGGTTAATGAGCAGTTCTTC; cdr3_aa: CASSLGPSGVNEQFF